The entry below describes one T cell receptor (beta chain). These data originate in a study of OX40 agonist ivuxolimab in advanced cancers. TCRdb's table, derived via immunoSEQ multiplex PCR, lists solely in-frame clones and lacks some. The sample holds about 91,000 clones, more than 80% seen once. The V and J ends lost 7 bases and 2 bases respectively, with 27 bases between them. The CDR3 is made up of 18 amino acids. CDR1 is SGHRS and CDR2 is YFSETQ in the germline V gene. J is TRBJ1-2 and V is TRBV5-1, with D perhaps matching TRBD1 (5 bases). This clonotype originated in an adult with an advanced solid tumor such as melanoma, head and neck, liver or kidney cancer. Sample: CD4+ or CD8+ T cells sorted from blood, taken in a trial of the OX40 agonist ivuxolimab. The CDR3 nucleotides read TGCGCCAGCGAAACTACCAATAATCCGGGACGGAGCAACTATGGCTACACCTTC. This sequence encodes CASETTNNPGRSNYGYTF.